This T cell receptor (beta chain) was found in a study of technical replicates of blood from several donors. Clones were read by immunoSEQ multiplex PCR, and TCRdb kept only the in-frame ones, dropping some. The profile shows tens of thousands of clones, 90% to 95% of them singletons. Between the trimmed V and J ends, which lost 5 bases and 8 bases, there was a span of 7 bases. Germline CDR1 DFQATT, CDR2 SNEGSKA (reference sequence). The CDR3 sequence is 10 residues long. Sequencing was carried out using PBMCs. The sequence derives from a human donor in good health. Some clones in this sample may be carry-over from other donors' samples. The chain is built from TRBV20-1 and TRBJ2-1; no firm D call. This chain's CDR3 is CSASYYEQFF. Written as DNA, the CDR3 is TGCAGTGCTTCATACTATGAGCAGTTCTTC.